The 30 T cell receptor beta chains below come from one sample, sequenced in a study of radiation and T cells in renal cell carcinoma. Repertoires were generated with immunoSEQ multiplex PCR, while TCRdb's copy carries only in-frame clones and drops some. The table lists tens of thousands of clones, roughly 80% of them singletons, with roughly a tenth in the top ten. Described time point: blood 4 weeks post-SBRT, at nephrectomy. Sample treatment: 15 Gy SBRT to primary tumor, nephrectomy 4 weeks later. Sequences were derived from blood, sampled from a patient whose treatment included radiotherapy and nephrectomy. The receptors derive from a man aged 50-60 years with renal cell carcinoma.

The rearrangement joins TRBV19 to TRBJ2-7, with a tentative D call TRBD2 (6 bases). Germline CDR1 and CDR2: LNHDA and SQIVND (reference sequence). With 2 bases removed from V and 0 bases from J, the gap between germline ends came to 11 bases. The CDR3 loop spans 15 amino acids. CDR3 sequence reads: CASSIHYGGSYEQYF. CDR3 coding DNA: TGTGCCAGTAGTATACATTACGGGGGCTCCTACGAGCAGTACTTC.

This chain uses TRBV29-1 with TRBJ2-3; 14 bases agree with TRBD2. The V gene's germline CDR1 is SQVTM and CDR2 ANQGSEA. J gave up 8 bases and V 7 bases, and 11 bases lay outside the gene matches. The CDR3 runs to 15 residues. CDR3: CSDTTSGGAHSTQYF. The CDR3 bases are TGCAGCGACACGACTAGCGGGGGGGCCCATTCTACGCAGTATTTT.

The genes are TRBV7-6 and TRBJ2-7; D is uncertain. The germline CDR1 and CDR2 sequences are SGHVS and FNYEAQ. This CDR3 is 13 amino acids long. Trimming pared 6 bases from V and 7 bases from J, leaving 16 bases between. CDR3 protein: CASSRGPFWEQYF. The DNA for the CDR3 is TGTGCCAGCAGTCGCGGACCGTTTTGGGAGCAGTACTTC.

This chain links TRBV5-1 with TRBJ2-5; maybe TRBD2 (7 bases). The CDR3 length is 15 residues. V was trimmed by 6 bases and J by 4 bases, leaving 19 bases between them. Germline values: CDR1 SGHRS, CDR2 YFSETQ. The CDR3 DNA reads as TGCGCCAGCACCCCAGGCGGGGGCCCCGGAGAGACCCAGTACTTC. Amino acid sequence: CASTPGGGPGETQYF.

The chain employs TRBV4-3 and TRBJ2-5; 8 bases are a match to TRBD1. V lost 2 bases, J lost 5 bases, and 1 base stayed unmatched. The CDR3 consists of 13 residues. CDR1 is LGHNA, CDR2 YSLEER, per germline. The CDR3 protein is CASSQHRGETQYF. The CDR3 region has the DNA TGCGCCAGCAGCCAACACAGGGGGGAGACCCAGTACTTC.

This chain connects TRBV27 to TRBJ2-5; 15 bases are shared with TRBD2. The tail of the sequence fits TRBJ2-7 better, so the J call may be wrong. Germline V gives CDR1 MNHEY, CDR2 SMNVEV (reference sequence). The CDR3 is made up of 17 amino acids. The CDR3 DNA reads as TGTGCCAGCAGTTTGGGGACTAGCGGGAGGTACTCCTACGAGCAGTACTTC. Its protein is CASSLGTSGRYSYEQYF.

The chain has TRBV5-4 and TRBJ1-1; D is undetermined. V lost 1 base, J lost 1 base, and 5 bases lay in between. Germline V lookup: CDR1 SGHNT, CDR2 YYREEE (reference sequence). The CDR3 is 13 residues long. The CDR3 DNA reads TGTGCCAGCAGCTTGTCACAGAACACTGAAGCTTTCTTT. Its protein product is CASSLSQNTEAFF.

The V gene is TRBV6-1, the J gene TRBJ1-5; 10 nucleotides align to TRBD1. Trimming at V came to 3 bases and at J to 5 bases, leaving 7 bases not matched to a gene. The CDR3 sequence is 16 residues long. The germline CDR1 and CDR2 sequences are MNHNS and SASEGT. As DNA, the CDR3 is TGTGCCAGCAGTGATACGGACAGGGGGGGGGATCAGCCCCAGCATTTT. Amino acids: CASSDTDRGGDQPQHF.

The chain links TRBV5-1 to TRBJ2-1; the D gene is possibly TRBD1 (6 bases). Germline lookup yields CDR1 SGHRS and CDR2 YFSETQ. There are 15 residues in the CDR3. V shed 0 bases and J shed 4 bases, with 11 bases lying between them. The CDR3 protein is CASSLGGQGYNEQFF. As DNA, the CDR3 is TGCGCCAGCAGCTTGGGGGGCCAGGGGTACAATGAGCAGTTCTTC.

The gene calls are TRBV30 and TRBJ1-4; TRBD1 agrees at 8 bases. This CDR3 region has 13 residues. V dropped 4 bases and J dropped 8; count of bases not matched to a gene: 6. Per the germline V gene, CDR1 is GTSNPN and CDR2 is SVGIG (reference sequence). The CDR3 DNA reads TGTGCCTGGAATCAGGGGGCGGGCGAAAAACTGTTTTTT. Protein product: CAWNQGAGEKLFF.

The chain employs TRBV18 and TRBJ1-2; D not resolved. V lost 3 bases and J lost 6, with 11 bases in between. CDR3 length: 13 residues. Germline CDR1 KGHSH, CDR2 LQKENI. The CDR3 region has the DNA TGTGCCAGCTCACCGGGTAGGGATAATGGCTACACCTTC. This gives the protein CASSPGRDNGYTF. The whole variable domain, filled in from reference TRBV18 and TRBJ1-2, reads NAGVMQNPRHLVRRRGQEARLRCSPMKGHSHVYWYRQLPEEGLKFMVYLQKENIIDESGMPKERFSAEFPKEGPSILRIQQVVRGDSAAYFCASSPGRDNGYTFGSGTRLTVV.

The chain employs TRBV5-1 and TRBJ2-7; D uncertain. This CDR3 is built from 12 residues. V dropped 3 bases and J dropped 4 bases, with 8 bases sitting between them. Germline lookup yields CDR1 SGHRS and CDR2 YFSETQ. Written as DNA, the CDR3 is TGCGCCAGCAGCTCCCTCAATTACGAGCAGTACTTC. It specifies CASSSLNYEQYF.

The chain carries TRBV19 and TRBJ2-1; D gene uncertain. This CDR3 spans 12 amino acids. The V end was cut by 1 base, the J end by 5 bases, with 3 bases between. Germline V gives CDR1 LNHDA, CDR2 SQIVND (reference sequence). Here the CDR3 DNA reads TGTGCCAGTAGTATAGTAGACAATGAGCAGTTCTTC. This encodes CASSIVDNEQFF.

This chain uses TRBV7-3 with TRBJ2-3, with a weak D call TRBD2 (5 bases). Germline V lookup: CDR1 SGHTA, CDR2 FQGTGA. Trimming stripped 2 bases from V and 2 bases from J, with 8 bases between. The length of the CDR3 is 14 residues. CDR3 sequence (DNA): TGTGCCAGCAGCTTAGTCGGGAACACAGATACGCAGTATTTT. This translates into CASSLVGNTDTQYF.

The chain employs TRBV14 and TRBJ1-6; D unclear. V lost 5 bases to trimming and J lost 7 bases, with 12 bases between them. This CDR3 has 14 amino acids. Germline V gene data show CDR1 as SGHDN and CDR2 as FVKESK. CDR3 nucleotide sequence: TGTGCCAGCAGCGAAAGAGGGCACAATTCACCCCTCCACTTT. Translation: CASSERGHNSPLHF.

The chain uses TRBV4-2 and TRBJ2-5; TRBD2 agrees at 9 bases. Trimming at V came to 3 bases and at J to 4 bases, leaving 9 bases not matched to a gene. The germline V gene encodes CDR1 LGHNA and CDR2 YNFKEQ. The CDR3 totals 16 residues. The CDR3 DNA reads as TGTGCCAGCAGCCACGGGGCGGGAGGGCCGGTAGAGACCCAGTACTTC. It encodes CASSHGAGGPVETQYF.

This clone was seen a single time. This chain joins TRBV7-2 and TRBJ1-6; 7 nucleotides agree with TRBD1. V trimming: 5 bases; J trimming: 0 bases; junction bases outside the gene matches: 7. Per the germline V gene, CDR1 is SGHTA and CDR2 is FQGNSA. This CDR3 has 17 residues. For the CDR3, the DNA is TGTGCCAGCAGCCCGGGACAGAGCGGCTCCTATAATTCACCCCTCCACTTT. Protein product: CASSPGQSGSYNSPLHF.

The genes are TRBV5-1 and TRBJ1-2; 9 bases agree with TRBD1. CDR3 size: 15 residues. Trimming cost V 0 bases and J 4 bases; bases outside gene matches: 4. Germline-derived CDR1 and CDR2 are SGHRS and YFSETQ. CDR3 sequence reads: CASSLAGTGPYGYTF. The CDR3 coding sequence is TGCGCCAGCAGCTTGGCCGGGACAGGGCCCTATGGCTACACCTTC.

The chain uses TRBV29-1 and TRBJ2-2; TRBD2 might be the D (6 bases). V lost 7 bases to trimming and J lost 3 bases, with 15 bases between them. Germline V gene lookup returns CDR1 SQVTM and CDR2 ANQGSEA. The CDR3 totals 14 residues. The CDR3 protein is CSGSRGLYTGELFF. The DNA for the CDR3 is TGCAGCGGTTCGCGGGGCCTCTACACCGGGGAGCTGTTTTTT.

The J gene is TRBJ2-7, the V gene TRBV6-1; TRBD1 or TRBD2 may be the D gene (6 bases each). This CDR3 is built from 14 residues. CDR1 and CDR2 (germline): MNHNS, SASEGT. Trimming removed 8 bases at V and 3 bases at J, with 17 bases between. CDR3 sequence (DNA): TGTGCCAGCTACCGATGGGGGGCTGGCTACGAGCAGTACTTC. It codes for CASYRWGAGYEQYF.

This chain uses TRBV11-2 with TRBJ2-5; D may correspond to TRBD1 or TRBD2 (5 bases each). This CDR3 has 13 amino acids. Trimming removed 7 bases from V and 4 bases from J, with 13 bases in between. CDR1 is SGHAT, CDR2 FQNNGV, per germline. The CDR3 sequence is CASNGANVETQYF. For the CDR3, the DNA is TGTGCCAGCAACGGGGCTAACGTAGAGACCCAGTACTTC.

The sample holds one count of this clone. The rearrangement uses TRBV6-5 and TRBJ2-7; D not resolved. Germline CDR1 reads MNHEY; CDR2 reads SVGAGI. Trimming stripped 6 bases from V and 9 bases from J, with 21 bases between. The CDR3 consists of 14 residues. Here the CDR3 DNA reads TGTGCCAGCAGCCGATCTGCCCCCCGGGCATGGCAGTACTTC. Translated: CASSRSAPRAWQYF.

This sequence joins TRBV6-5 and TRBJ1-1; D might be TRBD1 (6 bases). The CDR3 contains 13 residues. CDR1 and CDR2 (germline): MNHEY, SVGAGI. Trimming left V 6 bases short and J 1 base short, with 9 bases between. DNA of the CDR3: TGTGCCAGCAGCCCACAGGGGAACACTGAAGCTTTCTTT. This sequence encodes CASSPQGNTEAFF.

J is TRBJ1-2 and V is TRBV6-5; maybe TRBD1 (6 bases). This CDR3 has 12 residues. The germline V gene has CDR1 MNHEY and CDR2 SVGAGI. The V gene lost 8 bases and the J gene lost 3 bases, with 10 bases spanning the gap. The CDR3 DNA reads as TGTGCCAGCGGAGCAGGGGACTATGGCTACACCTTC. The encoded protein is CASGAGDYGYTF.

This clone came up once. The CDR3: CASSPDRVTGELFF. As DNA, the CDR3 is TGCGCCAGCAGCCCCGACAGGGTCACCGGGGAGCTGTTTTTT. The rearrangement joins TRBV5-1 to TRBJ2-2; the match to TRBD1 covers 7 bases. Trimming cost V 4 bases and J 4 bases; bases outside gene matches: 4. Per the germline V gene, CDR1 is SGHRS and CDR2 is YFSETQ. CDR3 length: 14 amino acids.

V and J are TRBV2 and TRBJ2-5, with 14 bases that match TRBD2. V shed 1 base and J 5 bases; nucleotides not matched to a gene: 3. This CDR3 contains 16 residues. The germline V gene encodes CDR1 SNHLY and CDR2 FYNNEI. The CDR3 loop reads CASSEGTSGGRETQYF. CDR3 nucleotide sequence: TGTGCCAGCAGTGAAGGGACTAGCGGGGGGCGGGAGACCCAGTACTTC.

This clone occurred a few times. The chain has TRBV18 and TRBJ1-1; D unresolved. Germline V gives CDR1 KGHSH, CDR2 LQKENI. The length of the CDR3 is 15 residues. V was clipped by 3 bases and J by 4 bases, with 15 bases between them. The DNA for the CDR3 is TGTGCCAGCTCACCCTCCGCGAGGGAAGGCACTGAAGCTTTCTTT. Encoded protein: CASSPSAREGTEAFF.

The genes are TRBV6-5 and TRBJ2-7; 9 bases line up with TRBD2. The CDR3 spans 15 residues. Germline CDR1 is MNHEY and CDR2 is SVGAGI. V dropped 5 bases and J dropped 2; count of bases not matched to a gene: 7. CDR3 coding DNA: TGTGCCAGCAGTCCTACCCGCGGGGGGGCCTACGAGCAGTACTTC. This encodes CASSPTRGGAYEQYF.

The gene calls are TRBV7-2 and TRBJ2-5; TRBD2 aligns across 15 bases. V trimming: 6 bases; J trimming: 5 bases; junction bases outside the gene matches: 13. The CDR3 is made up of 18 amino acids. Germline CDR1 and CDR2: SGHTA and FQGNSA. CDR3 in DNA: TGTGCCAGCAGTACGGGGGGACTAGCGGGAGGTTGGAGGGAGACCCAGTACTTC. Translating it yields CASSTGGLAGGWRETQYF.

The chain combines TRBV11-2 with TRBJ1-1; 8 nucleotides align to TRBD1. V shed 3 bases and J 4 bases; nucleotides not matched to a gene: 7. Germline-derived CDR1 and CDR2 are SGHAT and FQNNGV. The CDR3 length is 15 residues. CDR3 sequence reads: CASSFSRGRSTEAFF. The CDR3 DNA follows: TGTGCCAGCAGCTTCAGCAGGGGGCGTTCCACTGAAGCTTTCTTT.